What follows describes a single T cell receptor (beta chain). The sample originates from a study of technical replicates of blood from a few donors. Profiling relied on immunoSEQ multiplex PCR, and the TCRdb table lists in-frame clones only, not all of them. Of more than 75,000 clones listed, 93% are singletons. This CDR3 has 16 amino acids. V was pared by 3 bases and J by 1 base, with 7 bases of the junction left unmatched. Germline V gene lookup returns CDR1 MDHEN and CDR2 SYDVKM. The clonotype comes from a human donor in good health. The chain is built from TRBV28 and TRBJ2-7; 9 bases line up with TRBD2. Sequenced input: T cells isolated from PBMCs. The CDR3 DNA reads as TGTGCCAGCAGTTTCGGCGGGACTAGCATTTCCTACGAGCAGTACTTC. As protein: CASSFGGTSISYEQYF.